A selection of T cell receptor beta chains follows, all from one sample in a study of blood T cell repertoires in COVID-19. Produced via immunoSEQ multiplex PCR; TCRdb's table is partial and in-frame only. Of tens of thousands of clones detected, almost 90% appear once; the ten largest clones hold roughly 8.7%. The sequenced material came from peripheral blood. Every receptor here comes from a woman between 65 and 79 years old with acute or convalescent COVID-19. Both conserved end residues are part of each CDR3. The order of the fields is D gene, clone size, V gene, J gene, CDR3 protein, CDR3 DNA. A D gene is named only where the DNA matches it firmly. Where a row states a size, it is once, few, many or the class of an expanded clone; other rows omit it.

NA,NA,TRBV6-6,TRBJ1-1,CASSYGQGVTEAFF,TGTGCCAGCAGTTACGGGCAGGGCGTCACTGAAGCTTTCTTT
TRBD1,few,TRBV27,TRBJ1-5,CASSLSGTGLGNQPQHF,TGTGCCAGCAGTTTATCTGGGACAGGATTGGGCAATCAGCCCCAGCATTTT
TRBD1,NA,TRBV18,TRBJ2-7,CASSPRQGASLIGEQYF,TGTGCCAGCTCACCGAGACAGGGGGCTTCACTAATCGGCGAGCAGTACTTC
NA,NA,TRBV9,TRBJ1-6,CASSVEGVNNSPLHF,TGTGCCAGCAGCGTAGAGGGGGTCAATAATTCACCCCTCCACTTT
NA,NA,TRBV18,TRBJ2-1,CASSPPWQVEPSSYNEQFF,TGTGCCAGCTCACCACCGTGGCAGGTGGAACCGAGCTCCTACAATGAGCAGTTCTTC
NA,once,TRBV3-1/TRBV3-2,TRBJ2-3,CASSRVGTDTQYF,TGTGCCAGCAGCCGCGTCGGCACAGATACGCAGTATTTT
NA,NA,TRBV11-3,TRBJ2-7,CASSLGVSYEQYF,TGTGCCAGCAGCTTAGGCGTCTCCTACGAGCAGTACTTC
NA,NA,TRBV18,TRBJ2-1,CASSTQGSRAYNEQFF,TGTGCCAGCTCAACTCAGGGGTCTAGAGCCTACAATGAGCAGTTCTTC
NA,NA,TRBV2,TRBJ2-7,CASNQGPYEQYF,TGTGCCAGCAACCAGGGGCCCTACGAGCAGTACTTC
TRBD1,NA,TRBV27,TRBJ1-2,CASSPHRDRDDGYTF,TGTGCCAGCAGTCCCCACCGGGACAGGGACGATGGCTACACCTTC
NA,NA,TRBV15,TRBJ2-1,CATSRGWQGFYNEQFF,TGTGCCACCAGTCGAGGTTGGCAGGGGTTTTACAATGAGCAGTTCTTC
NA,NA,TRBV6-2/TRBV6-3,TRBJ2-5,CASSKLGRGQETQYF,TGTGCCAGCAGCAAACTCGGACGGGGCCAAGAGACCCAGTACTTC
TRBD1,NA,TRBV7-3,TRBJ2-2,CASSFWTGNTGELFF,TGTGCCAGCAGCTTTTGGACAGGGAACACCGGGGAGCTGTTTTTT
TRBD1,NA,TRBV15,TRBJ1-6,CATSTSGGVPLHF,TGTGCCACCAGCACTTCAGGGGGCGTACCCCTCCACTTT